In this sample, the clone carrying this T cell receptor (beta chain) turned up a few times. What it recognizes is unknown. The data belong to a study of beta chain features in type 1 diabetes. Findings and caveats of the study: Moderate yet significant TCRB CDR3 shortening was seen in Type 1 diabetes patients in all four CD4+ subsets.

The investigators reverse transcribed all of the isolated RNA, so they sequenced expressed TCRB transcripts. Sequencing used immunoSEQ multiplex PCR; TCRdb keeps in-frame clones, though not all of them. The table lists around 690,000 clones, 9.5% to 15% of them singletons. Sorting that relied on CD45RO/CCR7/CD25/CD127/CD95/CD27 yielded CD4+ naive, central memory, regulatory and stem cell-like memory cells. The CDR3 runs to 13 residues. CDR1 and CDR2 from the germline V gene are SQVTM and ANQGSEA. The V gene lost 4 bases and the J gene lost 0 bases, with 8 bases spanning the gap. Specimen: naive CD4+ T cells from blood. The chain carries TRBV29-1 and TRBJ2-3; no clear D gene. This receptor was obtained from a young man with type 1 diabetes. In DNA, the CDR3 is TGCAGCGTTGTCCTCGGCAGCACAGATACGCAGTATTTT. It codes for CSVVLGSTDTQYF.